The 11 T cell receptor beta chains below all came from one sample that was sequenced in a study of blood T cell repertoires in COVID-19. The table came from immunoSEQ multiplex PCR; TCRdb's copy has only in-frame clones and leaves some out. Among approximately 280,000 clones listed, approximately 81% were seen once. The sequenced material came from PBMCs or T cells enriched from blood (not recorded which). The receptors originated from a woman in her forties or fifties who had recovered from COVID-19.

This chain links TRBV20-1 with TRBJ2-3, with 7 bases fitting TRBD1. The V gene's germline CDR1 is DFQATT and CDR2 SNEGSKA (reference sequence). V was clipped by 3 bases and J by 2 bases; unmatched bases: 8. The CDR3 spans 15 residues. This CDR3 reads CSASDRELYTDTQYF. The CDR3 DNA reads as TGCAGTGCTAGTGACAGGGAATTGTACACAGATACGCAGTATTTT.

CDR3 in amino acids: CASTRGGAKNIQYF. The CDR3 bases are TGTGCCAGCACCCGGGGGGGGGCCAAAAACATTCAGTACTTC. This chain connects TRBV11-2 to TRBJ2-4; TRBD2 aligns across 8 bases. This CDR3 has 14 residues. CDR1 and CDR2 (germline): SGHAT, FQNNGV. V was pared by 7 bases and J by 1 base, with 3 bases of the junction left unmatched.

The V and J genes are TRBV5-5 and TRBJ1-2; 12 bases are a match to TRBD1. V was clipped by 0 bases and J by 7 bases; unmatched bases: 7. From germline, CDR1 is SGHKS and CDR2 YYEKEE (reference sequence). The CDR3 length is 16 residues. CDR3 protein: CASSLGDRGLSGGYTF. The CDR3 DNA sequence: TGTGCCAGCAGCTTGGGGGACAGGGGGCTGTCGGGTGGCTACACCTTC.

This clone was recorded a few times. This rearrangement joins TRBV24-1 to TRBJ1-2, with 7 nucleotides matching TRBD1. This CDR3 has 14 residues. J was trimmed by 5 bases and V by 1 base; bases with no gene match: 3. Germline V gives CDR1 KGHDR, CDR2 SFDVKD. As DNA, the CDR3 is TGTGCCACCAGTGATTTTGCCAGGGGGTATGGCTACACCTTC. Residues: CATSDFARGYGYTF.

The rearrangement links TRBV28 to TRBJ1-2; TRBD1 might be the D (6 bases). Germline CDR1 MDHEN, CDR2 SYDVKM. The CDR3 loop spans 15 amino acids. The V gene lost 5 bases and the J gene lost 3 bases, with 16 bases spanning the gap. In DNA form, the CDR3 reads TGTGCCAGCAGTCTCGGGACACGGCTTTACTATGGCTACACCTTC. Protein: CASSLGTRLYYGYTF.

The genes are TRBV19 and TRBJ1-1; a weak D match, TRBD1 (5 bases). The V gene's germline CDR1 is LNHDA and CDR2 SQIVND (reference sequence). This CDR3 has 14 amino acids. V shed 3 bases and J shed 4 bases, with 12 bases lying between them. CDR3 in DNA: TGTGCCAGTAGTATCGGGGGGACTGGCACTGAAGCTTTCTTT. Translation: CASSIGGTGTEAFF.

The J gene is TRBJ2-5, the V gene TRBV21-1; TRBD1 is taken as the D call from the table, unchecked against the DNA. TRBV21-1 is given as a pseudogene. The CDR3 is 14 residues long. The CDR3 DNA sequence: TGTGTCAGCCCCAGGTGGTCCCCCCAAGAGACCCAGTACTTC. This codes for CVSPRWSPQETQYF.

The sample holds one count of this clone. This sequence joins TRBV24-1 and TRBJ2-1, with D maybe TRBD1 (6 bases). The V end lost 1 base, the J end lost 5 bases, and 11 bases lay between the germline ends. Germline CDR1 KGHDR, CDR2 SFDVKD. CDR3 size: 15 residues. CDR3 sequence reads: CATSDFGQGHNEQFF. DNA for the CDR3: TGTGCCACCAGTGATTTTGGCCAGGGGCACAATGAGCAGTTCTTC.

This sequence joins TRBV20-1 and TRBJ1-5, with 9 bases aligning to TRBD1. CDR3 length: 17 amino acids. V was clipped by 3 bases and J by 4 bases; unmatched bases: 13. Germline CDR1 reads DFQATT; CDR2 reads SNEGSKA (reference sequence). CDR3 coding DNA: TGCAGTGCTAGTGGCTCGATTGGACAGGGGACAAATCAGCCCCAGCATTTT. Translated, it gives CSASGSIGQGTNQPQHF.

V is TRBV6-4 and J is TRBJ1-3; no clear D gene. CDR3 length: 12 amino acids. Per the germline V gene, CDR1 is MRHNA and CDR2 is SNTAGT. The germline V and J ends were trimmed by 7 bases and 4 bases, with 8 bases remaining between them. CDR3 residues: CASITGGNTIYF. DNA of the CDR3: TGTGCCAGCATTACCGGGGGAAACACCATATATTTT.

The chain combines TRBV9 with TRBJ2-3, with D uncertain. The V and J ends lost 8 bases and 0 bases respectively, with 16 bases between them. The CDR3 contains 15 residues. Germline assignment: CDR1 SGDLS and CDR2 YYNGEE. The CDR3 sequence: CASNPGDTSTDTQYF. CDR3 nucleotides: TGTGCCAGTAATCCCGGTGACACTAGCACAGATACGCAGTATTTT.